This T cell receptor beta chain derives from a study of shared clonotypes between healthy human individuals. Study summary: The donor group consisted of a couple of women and a few men, aged 18 to 49. Study-wide results and caveats: Exclusively blood specimens were collected; tissue repertoires likely differ.

CDR1 is KGHSH, CDR2 LQKENI, per germline. V was trimmed by 2 bases and J by 4 bases, leaving 10 bases between them. This CDR3 comprises 14 residues. A remark on this clone: Antigen: not known.

Data came from immunoSEQ multiplex PCR; TCRdb stores just in-frame clones and leaves some out. Found here are approximately 500,000 clones, around 74% of them singletons; the top ten hold about an eighth. The V and J genes are TRBV18 and TRBJ2-3; D is ambiguous. The sequence was collected from a woman aged 40 to 49 in good health. Some clones in this sample may be carry-over from other donors' samples. The sequenced material came from PBMCs. CDR3 in DNA: TGTGCCAGCTCACCAACAGATGGGGCAGATACGCAGTATTTT. Amino acids: CASSPTDGADTQYF.